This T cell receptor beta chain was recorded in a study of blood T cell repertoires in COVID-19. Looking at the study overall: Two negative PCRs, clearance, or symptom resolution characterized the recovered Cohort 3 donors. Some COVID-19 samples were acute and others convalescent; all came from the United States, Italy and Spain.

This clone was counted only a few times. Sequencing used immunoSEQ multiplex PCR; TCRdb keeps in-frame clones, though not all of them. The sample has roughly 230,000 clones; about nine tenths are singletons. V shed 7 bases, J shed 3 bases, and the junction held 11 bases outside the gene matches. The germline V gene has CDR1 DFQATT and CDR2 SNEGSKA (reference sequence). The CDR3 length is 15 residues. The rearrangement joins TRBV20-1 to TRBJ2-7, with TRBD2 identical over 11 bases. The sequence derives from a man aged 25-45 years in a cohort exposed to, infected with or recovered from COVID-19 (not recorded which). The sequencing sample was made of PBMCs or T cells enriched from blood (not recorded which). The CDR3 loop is CSGSDEGTSGYEQYF. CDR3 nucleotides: TGCAGTGGGAGTGACGAGGGGACTAGCGGCTACGAGCAGTACTTC.